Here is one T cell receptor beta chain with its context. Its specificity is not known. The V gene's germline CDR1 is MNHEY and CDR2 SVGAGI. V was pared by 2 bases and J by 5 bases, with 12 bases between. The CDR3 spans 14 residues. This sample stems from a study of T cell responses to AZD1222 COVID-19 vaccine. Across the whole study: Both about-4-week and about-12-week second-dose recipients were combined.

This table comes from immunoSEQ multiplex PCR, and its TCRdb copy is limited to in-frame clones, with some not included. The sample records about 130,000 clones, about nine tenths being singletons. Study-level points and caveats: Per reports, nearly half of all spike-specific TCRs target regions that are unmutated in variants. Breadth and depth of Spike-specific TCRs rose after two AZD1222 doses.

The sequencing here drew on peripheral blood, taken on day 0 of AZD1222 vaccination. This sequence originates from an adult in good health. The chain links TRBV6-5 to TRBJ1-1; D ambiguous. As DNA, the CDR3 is TGTGCCAGCAGTTACATTGGGCAGAGGACTGAAGCTTTCTTT. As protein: CASSYIGQRTEAFF.